This is a list of T cell receptor beta chains from one sample in a study of neurological immune-mediated disorders. In TCRdb, the 5' RACE reads were re-called with MiXCR into one record per CDR3 protein. The data contain over 35,000 distinct CDR3 sequences, 2% to 2.5% of them singletons. The sample consisted of PBMCs. The receptors stem from a middle-aged man with multiple sclerosis. Each CDR3 is given with its conserved first and last residue. D genes are given only for firm matches. Clone size appears in some rows only: once, few, many, or a class for an expanded clone.

clone_size j_call v_call d_call cdr3_nt cdr3_aa
many TRBJ2-3 TRBV7-2 . TGTGCCAGCAGCTTATCAGGGGCGGTTACGCAGTATTTT CASSLSGAVTQYF
many TRBJ2-3 TRBV7-8 . TGTGCCAGCAGCTCCCCTCGCACAGATACGCAGTATTTT CASSSPRTDTQYF
many TRBJ1-2 TRBV6-2/TRBV6-3 TRBD1 TGTGCCAGCAGTTACCCTGGGACAGGGTATGGCTACACCTTC CASSYPGTGYGYTF
many TRBJ1-1 TRBV5-4 . TGTGCCAGCAGCGTAGGACTTGCCAACACTGAAGCTTTCTTT CASSVGLANTEAFF
many TRBJ1-4 TRBV6-5 . TGTGCCAGCAGTTCTGTGAGCCATGAAAAACTGTTTTTT CASSSVSHEKLFF
many TRBJ1-5 TRBV24-1 . TGTGCCACCAGTGGTACAGGAATGAATCAGCCCCAGCATTTT CATSGTGMNQPQHF
many TRBJ2-7 TRBV20-1 TRBD1 TGCAGTGCTAGTACCGGACAGGGGGCTTACGAGCAGTACTTC CSASTGQGAYEQYF
many TRBJ1-1 TRBV5-1 . TGCGCCAGCAGCTCGGACGGGATGGAAACTGAAGCTTTCTTT CASSSDGMETEAFF
many TRBJ2-7 TRBV9 . TGTGCCAGCAGCCCGTACGAGCAGTACTTC CASSPYEQYF
many TRBJ2-7 TRBV10-3 . TGTGCCATCAGAGGAGTTCGGGGTTACGAGCAGTACTTC CAIRGVRGYEQYF
few TRBJ1-5 TRBV6-6 . TGTGCCAGCAAGGGGACAAGCTATAGCAATCAGCCCCAGAATTTT CASKGTSYSNQPQNF
many TRBJ2-7 TRBV28 TRBD2 TGTGCCAGCAGACGTCCGAGACTAGCGGGACCGGGCTACGAGCAGTACTTC CASRRPRLAGPGYEQYF
many TRBJ1-1 TRBV3-1 TRBD1 TGTGCCAGCACCGACAGGGGGCTGAACACTGAAGCTTTCTTT CASTDRGLNTEAFF
many TRBJ2-7 TRBV20-1 . TGCAGTGCTTTAGGGTGGCGGGGTTTGAGGAACGAGCAGTACTTC CSALGWRGLRNEQYF
few TRBJ1-6 TRBV14 . TGTGCCAGCAGCCCCCGGGGGTCTATGGTATCACCCCTACACTTT CASSPRGSMVSPLHF
many TRBJ2-7 TRBV5-1 TRBD2 TGCGCCAGCAGCTTGGACGGAGGGGAGGGAGTCTACGAGCAGTACTTC CASSLDGGEGVYEQYF
many TRBJ2-2 TRBV12-3/TRBV12-4 . TGTGCCAGCAGTTTAGAAGGAGGCCCCGCCGGGGAGCTGTTTTTT CASSLEGGPAGELFF
many TRBJ1-5 TRBV12-3/TRBV12-4 . TGTGCCAGCAGTTTGAGGGGTCAGCCCCAGCATTTT CASSLRGQPQHF
many TRBJ2-4 TRBV5-8 TRBD1 TGTGCCAGCAGTTACCCAACAGGGGAAAATAGGAACATTCAGTACTTC CASSYPTGENRNIQYF
many TRBJ1-1 TRBV5-4 . TGTGCCAGCAGCGGGAACACTGAAGCTTTCTTT CASSGNTEAFF
many TRBJ2-1 TRBV4-2 . TGTGCCAGCAGCCAGGACGCGGGCGGAAACAATGAGCAGTTCTTC CASSQDAGGNNEQFF
many TRBJ2-4 TRBV5-1 . TGCGCCAGCAGCTTGGGGGCAGTGGGCATTCAGTACTTC CASSLGAVGIQYF
many TRBJ2-5 TRBV20-1 TRBD2 TGCAGTGCTAGAGTTTCGGGGGGGGCCCAAGAGACCCAGTACTTC CSARVSGGAQETQYF
many TRBJ2-7 TRBV12-3/TRBV12-4 TRBD2 TGTGCCAGCAGTAAGAGGACTAGCGGGGGGAAGGAGCAGTACTTC CASSKRTSGGKEQYF
many TRBJ1-6 TRBV5-1 . TGCGCCAGCAGCTTGGGTAGCGGAGATTCACCCCTCAACTTT CASSLGSGDSPLNF
many TRBJ2-7 TRBV20-1 . TGCAGTGCTAGAGATGAAACAGGGAAAGGGTACGAGCAGTACTTC CSARDETGKGYEQYF
many TRBJ2-7 TRBV5-1 . TGCGCCAGCGCGGACGGAGCCTACGAGCAGTACTTC CASADGAYEQYF
. TRBJ1-1 TRBV29-1 . TGCAGCGTTGAAGGGTGGGGGACTGAAGCTTTCTTT CSVEGWGTEAFF
many TRBJ1-1 TRBV5-1 . TGCGCCAGCGGGGAGTACCCCAATATGAACACTGAAGCTTTCTTT CASGEYPNMNTEAFF
many TRBJ1-1 TRBV29-1 . TGCAGCGTTGAAAACGGGGAAGGGATCACTGAAGCTTTCTTT CSVENGEGITEAFF
many TRBJ2-7 TRBV27 TRBD2 TGTGCCAGCAGGCCGGGGGGGTCCTCCGAGCAGTACTTC CASRPGGSSEQYF
many TRBJ2-2 TRBV3-1 . TGTGCCAGTCACAGAACCGGGGAGCTGTTTTTT CASHRTGELFF
many TRBJ1-1 TRBV6-2/TRBV6-3 . TGTGCCAGCAGTTACACCAAGAACACTGAAGCTTTCTTT CASSYTKNTEAFF
many TRBJ2-4 TRBV28 . TGTGCCAGCAGTTTATCGGGGTCAGCGGCCAAAAACATTCAGTACTTC CASSLSGSAAKNIQYF
many TRBJ1-4 TRBV20-1 . TGCAGTGCTAGAGATGGCACATTAAATGAAAAACTGTTTTTT CSARDGTLNEKLFF
many TRBJ2-2 TRBV20-1 TRBD2 TGCAGTGCTAGAGACGCCATAGCGGGGGGTTACGGGGAGCTGTTTTTT CSARDAIAGGYGELFF
many TRBJ1-1 TRBV12-3/TRBV12-4 TRBD1 TGTGCCAGCAGTCTCCTACAGGGGGCGAACACTGAAGCTTTCTTT CASSLLQGANTEAFF
many TRBJ1-2 TRBV2 . TGTGCCAGCACCGTCGACAGGCGTTATGGCTACACCTTC CASTVDRRYGYTF
many TRBJ1-2 TRBV25-1 . TGTGCCAGCAGTGCCTACAGGGATGACTATGGCTACACCTTC CASSAYRDDYGYTF
many TRBJ1-5 TRBV5-5 TRBD1 TGTGCCAGCAGCTTGGGATTACAGGGGAATCAGCCCCAGAATTTT CASSLGLQGNQPQNF
many TRBJ1-2 TRBV7-2 . TGTGCCAGCAGCTTAAACTATGGCTACACCTTC CASSLNYGYTF
many TRBJ2-1 TRBV5-1 . TGCGCCAGCAGCGGGTCCGCGGTGTACTCCTACAATGAGCAGTTCTTC CASSGSAVYSYNEQFF